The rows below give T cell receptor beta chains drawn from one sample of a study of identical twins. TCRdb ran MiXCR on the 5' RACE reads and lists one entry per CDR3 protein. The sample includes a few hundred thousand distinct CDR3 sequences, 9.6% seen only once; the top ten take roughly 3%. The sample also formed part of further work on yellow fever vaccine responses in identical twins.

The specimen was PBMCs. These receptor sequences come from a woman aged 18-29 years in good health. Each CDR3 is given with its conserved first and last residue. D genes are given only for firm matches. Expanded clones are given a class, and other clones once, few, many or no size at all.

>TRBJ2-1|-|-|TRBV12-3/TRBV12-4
CASTLGGDEQFF
TGTGCCAGCACTCTGGGCGGGGATGAGCAGTTCTTC
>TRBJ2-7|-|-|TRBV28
CASSLLVEQYF
TGTGCCAGTTCGCTCTTGGTCGAGCAGTACTTC
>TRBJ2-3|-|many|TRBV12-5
CASGLADTQYF
TGTGCTAGTGGTCTAGCGGATACGCAGTATTTT
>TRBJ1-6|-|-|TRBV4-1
CASSQGQARNSPLHF
TGCGCCAGCAGCCAAGGACAGGCGCGCAATTCACCCCTCCACTTT
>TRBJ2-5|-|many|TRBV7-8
CASSPPTGRETQYF
TGTGCCAGCAGCCCTCCGACAGGGAGGGAGACCCAGTACTTC
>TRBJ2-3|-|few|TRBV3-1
CASSRTRTREDTQYF
TGTGCCAGCAGCCGCACACGGACCCGGGAAGATACGCAGTATTTT
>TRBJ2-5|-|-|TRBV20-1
CSASQERPYQETQYF
TGCAGTGCTTCACAAGAGCGGCCTTACCAAGAGACCCAGTACTTC
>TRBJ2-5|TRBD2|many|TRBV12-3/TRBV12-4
CASMTSGLQETQYF
TGTGCCAGCATGACTAGCGGCCTCCAAGAGACCCAGTACTTC
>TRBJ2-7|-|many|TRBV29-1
CSVGEDYEQYF
TGCAGCGTTGGGGAGGACTACGAGCAGTACTTC
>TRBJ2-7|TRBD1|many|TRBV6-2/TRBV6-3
CASSRQGTEQYF
TGTGCCAGCAGTCGACAGGGAACCGAGCAGTACTTC
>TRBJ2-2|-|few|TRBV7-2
CASKKSGTPNTGELFF
TGTGCCAGCAAAAAGAGCGGGACACCTAACACCGGGGAGCTGTTTTTT
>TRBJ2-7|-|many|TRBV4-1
CASSQEGGEWEQYF
TGCGCCAGCAGCCAAGAGGGCGGGGAGTGGGAGCAGTACTTC
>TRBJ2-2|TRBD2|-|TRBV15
CATSRVASGAGELFF
TGTGCCACCAGCAGAGTGGCTAGCGGGGCCGGGGAGCTGTTTTTT
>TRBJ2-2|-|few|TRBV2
CASSERVPGELFF
TGTGCCAGCAGTGAACGGGTCCCCGGGGAGCTGTTTTTT
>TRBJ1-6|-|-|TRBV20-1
CSARNAVSPLHF
TGCAGTGCCCGGAATGCCGTTTCACCCCTCCACTTT
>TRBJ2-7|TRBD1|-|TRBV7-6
CASSPQRDRDYEQYF
TGTGCCAGCAGCCCACAGCGGGACAGGGACTACGAGCAGTACTTC
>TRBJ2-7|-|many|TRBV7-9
CASSFLDSYQGSYEQYF
TGTGCCAGCAGCTTCCTTGACAGCTACCAAGGGTCCTACGAGCAGTACTTC
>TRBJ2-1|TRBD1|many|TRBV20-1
CSTGTGVYNEQFF
TGCAGCACCGGGACAGGGGTGTACAATGAGCAGTTCTTC
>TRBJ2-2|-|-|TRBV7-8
CAGKGSGHSELNTGELFF
TGTGCCGGCAAAGGTAGTGGACACTCCGAACTAAACACCGGGGAGCTGTTTTTT
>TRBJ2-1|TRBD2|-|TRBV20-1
CSALGLAVYNEQFF
TGCAGTGCTTTGGGACTAGCGGTTTACAATGAGCAGTTCTTC
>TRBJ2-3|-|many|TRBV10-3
CAISGGGTDTQYF
TGTGCCATCAGTGGCGGGGGCACAGATACGCAGTATTTT
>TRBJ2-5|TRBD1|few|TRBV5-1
CASSSNRGPQETQYF
TGCGCCAGCAGCTCCAACAGGGGGCCCCAAGAGACCCAGTACTTC
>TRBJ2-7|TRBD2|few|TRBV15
CATSRGAYEQYF
TGTGCCACCAGCCGGGGGGCCTACGAGCAGTACTTC